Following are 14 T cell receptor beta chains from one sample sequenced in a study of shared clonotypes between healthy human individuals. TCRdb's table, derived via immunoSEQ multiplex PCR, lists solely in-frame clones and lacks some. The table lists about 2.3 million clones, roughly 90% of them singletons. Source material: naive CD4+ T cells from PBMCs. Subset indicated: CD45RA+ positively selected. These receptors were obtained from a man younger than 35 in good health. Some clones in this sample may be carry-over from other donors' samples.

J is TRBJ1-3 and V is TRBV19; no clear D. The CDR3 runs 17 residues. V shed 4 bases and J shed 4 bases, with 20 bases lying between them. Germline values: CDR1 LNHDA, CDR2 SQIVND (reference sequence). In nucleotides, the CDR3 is TGTGCCAGTAGTAGCCGGAGTCCGGCAGACAAGGGAAACACCATATATTTT. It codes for CASSSRSPADKGNTIYF.

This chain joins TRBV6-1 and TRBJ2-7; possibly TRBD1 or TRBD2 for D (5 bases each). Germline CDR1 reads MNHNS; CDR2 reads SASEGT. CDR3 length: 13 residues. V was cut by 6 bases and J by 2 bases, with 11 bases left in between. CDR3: CASSRDGPYEQYF. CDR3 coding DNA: TGTGCCAGCAGCCGGGACGGACCCTACGAGCAGTACTTC.

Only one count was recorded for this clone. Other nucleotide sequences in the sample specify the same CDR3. CDR3 nucleotides: TGTGCCAGCAGCTTTGACAGGGGGACAGATACGCAGTATTTT. It yields the protein CASSFDRGTDTQYF. The chain has TRBV7-9 and TRBJ2-3; TRBD1 matches 9 bases. V lost 3 bases to trimming and J lost 3 bases; unmatched junction nucleotides: 1. Germline V gives CDR1 SEHNR, CDR2 FQNEAQ (reference sequence). The CDR3 is 14 residues long.

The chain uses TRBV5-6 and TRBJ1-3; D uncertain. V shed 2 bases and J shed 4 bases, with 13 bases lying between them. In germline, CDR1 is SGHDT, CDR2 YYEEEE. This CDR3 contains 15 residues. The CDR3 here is CASSLLPSPGNTIYF. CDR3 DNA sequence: TGTGCCAGCAGCTTACTCCCGTCTCCGGGAAACACCATATATTTT.

CDR3 region: CASSLTTGTGKETQYF. In DNA form, the CDR3 reads TGTGCCAGCTCACTTACAACCGGGACAGGGAAAGAGACCCAGTACTTC. This chain joins TRBV18 and TRBJ2-5; 9 bases map to TRBD1. Germline assignment: CDR1 KGHSH and CDR2 LQKENI. This CDR3 region has 16 residues. Unmatched junction bases numbered 9, after V lost 4 bases and J lost 3 bases. Together with reference TRBV18 and TRBJ2-5, the CDR3 gives the full variable domain: NAGVMQNPRHLVRRRGQEARLRCSPMKGHSHVYWYRQLPEEGLKFMVYLQKENIIDESGMPKERFSAEFPKEGPSILRIQQVVRGDSAAYFCASSLTTGTGKETQYFGPGTRLLVL.

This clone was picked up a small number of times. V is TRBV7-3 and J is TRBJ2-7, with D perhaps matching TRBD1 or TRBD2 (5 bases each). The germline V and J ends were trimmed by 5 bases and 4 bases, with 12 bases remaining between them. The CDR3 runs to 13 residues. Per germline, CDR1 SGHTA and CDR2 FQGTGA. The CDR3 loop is CASSPDWGYEQYF. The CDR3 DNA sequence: TGTGCCAGCAGCCCAGATTGGGGGTACGAGCAGTACTTC.

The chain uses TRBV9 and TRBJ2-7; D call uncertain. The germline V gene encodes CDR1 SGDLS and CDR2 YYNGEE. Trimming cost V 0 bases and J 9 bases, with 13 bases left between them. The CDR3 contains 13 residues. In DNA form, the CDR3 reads TGTGCCAGCAGCGTAGGGCGGTTGGGCGCGCAGTACTTC. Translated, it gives CASSVGRLGAQYF.

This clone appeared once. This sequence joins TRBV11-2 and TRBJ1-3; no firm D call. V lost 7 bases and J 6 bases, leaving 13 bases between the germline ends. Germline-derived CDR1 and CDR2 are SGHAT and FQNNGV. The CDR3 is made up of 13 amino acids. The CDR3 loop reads CASTRVIENTIYF. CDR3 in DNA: TGTGCCAGCACCCGGGTAATAGAAAACACCATATATTTT. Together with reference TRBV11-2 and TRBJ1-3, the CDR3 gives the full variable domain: EAGVAQSPRYKIIEKRQSVAFWCNPISGHATLYWYQQILGQGPKLLIQFQNNGVVDDSQLPKDRFSAERLKGVDSTLKIQPAKLEDSAVYLCASTRVIENTIYFGEGSWLTVV.

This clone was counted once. CDR3 sequence (DNA): TGCAGCGTTGGTGACTGGAACACTGAAGCTTTCTTT. Its protein product is CSVGDWNTEAFF. The chain uses TRBV29-1 and TRBJ1-1; D gene unclear. Trimming stripped 4 bases from V and 1 base from J, with 7 bases between. The CDR3 is made up of 12 amino acids. Germline assignment: CDR1 SQVTM and CDR2 ANQGSEA.

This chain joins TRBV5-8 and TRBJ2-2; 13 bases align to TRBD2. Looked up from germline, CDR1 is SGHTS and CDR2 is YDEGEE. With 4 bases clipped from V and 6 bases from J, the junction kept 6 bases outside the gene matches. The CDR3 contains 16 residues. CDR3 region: CASSPGLAGSSGELFF. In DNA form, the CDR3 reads TGTGCCAGCAGCCCGGGACTAGCGGGAAGTTCCGGGGAGCTGTTTTTT.

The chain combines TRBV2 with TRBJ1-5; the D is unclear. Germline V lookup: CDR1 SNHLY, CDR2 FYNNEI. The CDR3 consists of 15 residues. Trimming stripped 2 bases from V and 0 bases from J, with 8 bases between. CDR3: CASSESGYSNQPQHF. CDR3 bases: TGTGCCAGCAGTGAATCTGGGTATAGCAATCAGCCCCAGCATTTT.

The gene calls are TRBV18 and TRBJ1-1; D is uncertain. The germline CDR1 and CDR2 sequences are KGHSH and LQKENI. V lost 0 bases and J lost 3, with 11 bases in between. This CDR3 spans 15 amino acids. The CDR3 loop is CASSPPESRDTEAFF. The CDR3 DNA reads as TGTGCCAGCTCACCACCGGAGTCCCGGGACACTGAAGCTTTCTTT.

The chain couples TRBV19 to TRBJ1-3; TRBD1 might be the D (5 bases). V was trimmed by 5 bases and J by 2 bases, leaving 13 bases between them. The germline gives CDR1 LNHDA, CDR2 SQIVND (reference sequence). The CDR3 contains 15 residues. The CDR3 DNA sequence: TGTGCCAGTAGTCGGACGGGAGGGGCTGGAAACACCATATATTTT. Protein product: CASSRTGGAGNTIYF. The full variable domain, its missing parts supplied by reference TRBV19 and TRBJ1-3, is DGGITQSPKYLFRKEGQNVTLSCEQNLNHDAMYWYRQDPGQGLRLIYYSQIVNDFQKGDIAEGYSVSREKKESFPLTVTSAQKNPTAFYLCASSRTGGAGNTIYFGEGSWLTVV.

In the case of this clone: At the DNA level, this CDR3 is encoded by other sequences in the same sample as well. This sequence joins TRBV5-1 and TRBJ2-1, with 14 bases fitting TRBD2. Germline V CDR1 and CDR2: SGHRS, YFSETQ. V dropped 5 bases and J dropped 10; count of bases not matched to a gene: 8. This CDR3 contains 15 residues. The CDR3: CASSSGTSGSDEQFF. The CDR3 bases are TGCGCCAGCAGTTCAGGGACTAGCGGGAGCGACGAGCAGTTCTTC.